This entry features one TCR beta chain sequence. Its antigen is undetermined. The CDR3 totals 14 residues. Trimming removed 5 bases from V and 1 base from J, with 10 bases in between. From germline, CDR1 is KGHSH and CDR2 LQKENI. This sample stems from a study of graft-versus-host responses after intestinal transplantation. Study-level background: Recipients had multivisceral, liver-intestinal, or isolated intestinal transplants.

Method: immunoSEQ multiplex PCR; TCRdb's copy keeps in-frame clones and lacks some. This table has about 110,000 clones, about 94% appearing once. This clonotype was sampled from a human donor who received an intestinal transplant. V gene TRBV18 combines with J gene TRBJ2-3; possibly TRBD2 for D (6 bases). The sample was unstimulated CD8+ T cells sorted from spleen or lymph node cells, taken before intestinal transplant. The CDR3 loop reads CASSRAGGTDTQYF. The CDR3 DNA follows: TGTGCCAGCTCAAGAGCGGGTGGCACAGATACGCAGTATTTT. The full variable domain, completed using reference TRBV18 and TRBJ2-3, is NAGVMQNPRHLVRRRGQEARLRCSPMKGHSHVYWYRQLPEEGLKFMVYLQKENIIDESGMPKERFSAEFPKEGPSILRIQQVVRGDSAAYFCASSRAGGTDTQYFGPGTRLTVL.